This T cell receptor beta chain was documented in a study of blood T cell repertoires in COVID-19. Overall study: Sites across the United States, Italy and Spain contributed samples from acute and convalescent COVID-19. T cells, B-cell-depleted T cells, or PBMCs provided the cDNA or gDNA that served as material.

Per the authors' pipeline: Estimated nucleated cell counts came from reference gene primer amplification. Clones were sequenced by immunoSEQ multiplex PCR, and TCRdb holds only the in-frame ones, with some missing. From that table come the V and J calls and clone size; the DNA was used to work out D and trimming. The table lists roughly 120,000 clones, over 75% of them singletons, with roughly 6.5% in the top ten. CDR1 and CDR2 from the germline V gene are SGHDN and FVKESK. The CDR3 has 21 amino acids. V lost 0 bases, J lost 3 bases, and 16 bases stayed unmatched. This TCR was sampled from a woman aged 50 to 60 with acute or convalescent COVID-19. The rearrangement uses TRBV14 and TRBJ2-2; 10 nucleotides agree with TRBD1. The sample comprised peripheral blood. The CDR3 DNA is TGTGCCAGCAGCCAAGATCGAATACCGGGACAGGGGACGAAGTACACCGGGGAGCTGTTTTTT. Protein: CASSQDRIPGQGTKYTGELFF.